This T cell receptor beta chain derives from a study of blood T cell repertoires in COVID-19. Study information: T cells, B-cell-depleted T cells, or PBMCs supplied cDNA or gDNA.

Trimming removed 4 bases at V and 5 bases at J, with 8 bases between. The CDR3 loop spans 12 amino acids. Germline CDR1 is SGHNT and CDR2 is YYREEE (reference sequence). Only in-frame clones appear in the TCRdb table, and some are missing; sequencing was by immunoSEQ multiplex PCR. The sample holds fewer than 200,000 clones; 80% to 90% are singletons and the top ten take about 8.6%. This receptor was obtained from a man aged 45 to 65 with active or convalescent COVID-19. Sequencing was carried out using peripheral blood. The chain is built from TRBV5-4 and TRBJ2-3; no definite D call. CDR3 sequence reads: CASSPFGDTQYF. CDR3 nucleotide sequence: TGTGCCAGCAGCCCTTTCGGAGATACGCAGTATTTT.